This is a list of T cell receptor beta chains from one sample in a study of blood T cell repertoires in COVID-19. Sequencing used immunoSEQ multiplex PCR; TCRdb keeps in-frame clones, though not all of them. The sample contains over 25,000 clones, 89% of which appear only once. The specimen was peripheral blood. The receptor source for this set is a human donor in a cohort sampled during active COVID-19. Both conserved end residues are part of each CDR3. The D gene is left open where the match is weak. Some rows have no size entry. The others give once, few or many, or a class for an expanded clone.

v_gene: TRBV7-9
abundance: once
j_gene: TRBJ2-3
len: 14
d_gene: -
CDR3nt: TGTGCCAGCAGCTTAAGTCGAGTCACAGATACGCAGTATTTT
CDR3aa: CASSLSRVTDTQYF

v_gene: TRBV5-6
abundance: -
j_gene: TRBJ2-2
len: 16
d_gene: -
CDR3nt: TGTGCCAGCAGCTTGGCCATCAGAAGTAACACCGGGGAGCTGTTTTTT
CDR3aa: CASSLAIRSNTGELFF

v_gene: TRBV6-5
abundance: -
j_gene: TRBJ1-3
len: 14
d_gene: -
CDR3nt: TGTGCCAGCACTCAGGACAACTCTGGAAACACCATATATTTT
CDR3aa: CASTQDNSGNTIYF

v_gene: TRBV3-1/TRBV3-2
abundance: -
j_gene: TRBJ2-7
len: 14
d_gene: TRBD2
CDR3nt: TGTGCCAGCAGCCAACTCGGACTAGCCTACGAGCAGTACTTC
CDR3aa: CASSQLGLAYEQYF

v_gene: TRBV6-2/TRBV6-3
abundance: -
j_gene: TRBJ2-7
len: 13
d_gene: -
CDR3nt: TGTGCCAGCAGTTTGTCTAGCTTCCACGAGCAGTACTTC
CDR3aa: CASSLSSFHEQYF

v_gene: TRBV19
abundance: -
j_gene: TRBJ1-2
len: 13
d_gene: -
CDR3nt: TGTGCCAGCACGACATTAATTAACTATGGCTACACCTTC
CDR3aa: CASTTLINYGYTF

v_gene: TRBV5-1
abundance: -
j_gene: TRBJ2-3
len: 15
d_gene: TRBD1
CDR3nt: TGCGCCAGCAGCCCCCTGGGGCAGGGGGCAGATACGCAGTATTTT
CDR3aa: CASSPLGQGADTQYF

v_gene: TRBV5-6
abundance: -
j_gene: TRBJ1-4
len: 14
d_gene: TRBD1
CDR3nt: TGTGCCAGCAGCTCGACAGGGGGAGAGGAAAAACTGTTTTTT
CDR3aa: CASSSTGGEEKLFF

v_gene: TRBV5-1
abundance: -
j_gene: TRBJ1-2
len: 17
d_gene: -
CDR3nt: TGCGCCAGCAGCTTGGCCCCGCCGGAACAGGGTGGGTATGGCTACACCTTC
CDR3aa: CASSLAPPEQGGYGYTF

v_gene: TRBV7-9
abundance: -
j_gene: TRBJ2-2
len: 19
d_gene: -
CDR3nt: TGTGCCAGCAGCTTACCTTCACAGTGGGGCTACCAGAACACCGGGGAGCTGTTTTTT
CDR3aa: CASSLPSQWGYQNTGELFF

v_gene: TRBV5-4
abundance: few
j_gene: TRBJ1-1
len: 13
d_gene: -
CDR3nt: TGTGCCAGCAGCTTGGATAAGAGGACTGAAGCTTTCTTT
CDR3aa: CASSLDKRTEAFF

v_gene: TRBV27
abundance: once
j_gene: TRBJ2-6
len: 17
d_gene: -
CDR3nt: TGTGCCAGCAGCGGGGAAGGGAGGAGCTCTGGGGCCAACGTCCTGACTTTC
CDR3aa: CASSGEGRSSGANVLTF

v_gene: TRBV19
abundance: -
j_gene: TRBJ2-5
len: 15
d_gene: -
CDR3nt: TGTGCCAGTAGTATTTCGGGGGTGGGTGCGGAGACCCAGTACTTC
CDR3aa: CASSISGVGAETQYF

v_gene: TRBV19
abundance: -
j_gene: TRBJ2-2
len: 14
d_gene: TRBD1
CDR3nt: TGTGCCTCTGGGACAGGGGCGGACACCGGGGAGCTGTTTTTT
CDR3aa: CASGTGADTGELFF

v_gene: TRBV2
abundance: -
j_gene: TRBJ2-6
len: 17
d_gene: TRBD1
CDR3nt: TGTGCCAGCAGTGCCTTGGACAGGCGCTCTGGGGCCAACGTCCTGACTTTC
CDR3aa: CASSALDRRSGANVLTF

v_gene: TRBV10-3
abundance: once
j_gene: TRBJ1-2
len: 15
d_gene: TRBD1
CDR3nt: TGTGCCATCGGCCCACAGGGGGCGGAGGGTTATGGCTACACCTTC
CDR3aa: CAIGPQGAEGYGYTF

v_gene: TRBV6-2/TRBV6-3
abundance: -
j_gene: TRBJ2-5
len: 15
d_gene: -
CDR3nt: TGTGCCAGCAGTTACGGACATACTATCGGGGGGACCCAGTACTTC
CDR3aa: CASSYGHTIGGTQYF

v_gene: TRBV7-9
abundance: -
j_gene: TRBJ2-1
len: 16
d_gene: -
CDR3nt: TGTGCCAGCAGCCTCACTTCCGGCGGGGCATCGAGTGAGCAGTTCTTC
CDR3aa: CASSLTSGGASSEQFF

v_gene: TRBV13
abundance: -
j_gene: TRBJ2-3
len: 14
d_gene: -
CDR3nt: TGTGCCAGCAGCTTAGGCCAGGGTTCAGATACGCAGTATTTT
CDR3aa: CASSLGQGSDTQYF

v_gene: TRBV19
abundance: -
j_gene: TRBJ2-7
len: 13
d_gene: -
CDR3nt: TGTGCCACTAAAGGCGGGACCCGGGGCGAGCAGTACTTC
CDR3aa: CATKGGTRGEQYF

v_gene: TRBV10-3
abundance: -
j_gene: TRBJ1-3
len: 15
d_gene: -
CDR3nt: TGTGCCATCAGTGAGAGGCAGGGGTCTGGAAACACCATATATTTT
CDR3aa: CAISERQGSGNTIYF

v_gene: TRBV4-3
abundance: -
j_gene: TRBJ2-7
len: 14
d_gene: -
CDR3nt: TGCGCCAGCAGCCAAGACCCGGGAGATTACGAGCAGTACTTC
CDR3aa: CASSQDPGDYEQYF

v_gene: TRBV19
abundance: -
j_gene: TRBJ2-1
len: 17
d_gene: TRBD2
CDR3nt: TGTGCCAGTAGTAAGGGGACGACTAGCGGGGTGTACAATGAGCAGTTCTTC
CDR3aa: CASSKGTTSGVYNEQFF

v_gene: TRBV5-8
abundance: -
j_gene: TRBJ1-5
len: 15
d_gene: -
CDR3nt: TGTGCCAGCAGCTTGGCTCAGGGAAGGTATCAGCCCCAGCATTTT
CDR3aa: CASSLAQGRYQPQHF

v_gene: TRBV7-9
abundance: -
j_gene: TRBJ2-1
len: 19
d_gene: TRBD1
CDR3nt: TGTGCCAGCAGCCCAACCGGGACAGGGGTTCTTAGCTCCTACAATGAGCAGTTCTTC
CDR3aa: CASSPTGTGVLSSYNEQFF

v_gene: TRBV7-9
abundance: -
j_gene: TRBJ2-3
len: 14
d_gene: -
CDR3nt: TGTGCCAGCAGCTTATCGGCCCTAGAGGATACGCAGTATTTT
CDR3aa: CASSLSALEDTQYF

v_gene: TRBV5-1
abundance: once
j_gene: TRBJ1-2
len: 15
d_gene: TRBD1
CDR3nt: TGCGCCAGCAGCCGAGGACAGGCAGAGGGCTATGGCTACACCTTC
CDR3aa: CASSRGQAEGYGYTF